The source of this TCR beta chain is a study of breast tumors, draining lymph nodes, adjacent tissues. Concerning this clonotype itself: What it recognizes is unknown.

TCRdb reanalysed the multiplex PCR reads using MiXCR and keeps one entry per CDR3 protein. Here the sample spans over 200,000 distinct CDR3 sequences, approximately 30% being singletons. The lymph nodes were axillary draining lymph nodes from breast cancer patients. Study-wide findings and caveats: That most tumor T cells come from lymph nodes remained unproven. Tumors had less TCR diversity than lymph nodes, more than nontumor tissue. Compared with basal-like, luminal-like tumors shared significantly more repertoire with nontumor tissue.

V was trimmed by 2 bases and J by 1 base, leaving 11 bases between them. Germline V gene lookup returns CDR1 DFQATT and CDR2 SNEGSKA (reference sequence). The CDR3 extends over 14 amino acids. The source is a female donor with breast cancer. Some clones in this sample may be carry-over from other donors' samples. The chain is built from TRBV20-1 and TRBJ1-1, with no clear D. Sample: axillary lymph node tissue. Here the CDR3 reads CSARSGSSNTEAFF. CDR3 DNA sequence: TGCAGTGCTAGATCCGGGTCCTCGAACACTGAAGCTTTCTTT.